This T cell receptor (beta chain) was documented in a study of blood T cell repertoires in COVID-19. Overall study: Italy, Spain and the United States were the sources of the convalescent and acute COVID-19 samples.

In the original analysis: Reference gene primer amplification gave estimated nucleated cell counts. Sequencing was performed with immunoSEQ multiplex PCR; in TCRdb, only in-frame clones are kept and a portion is missing. Clone size and the V and J calls come from that table; the DNA yielded D and trimming. The data contain under 200,000 clones, more than 75% of them singletons. The CDR3 length is 17 residues. Germline assignment: CDR1 KGHDR and CDR2 SFDVKD. The V and J ends lost 2 bases and 5 bases, in that order; junction bases with no gene match: 8. The clonotype comes from a man between 65 and 85 years old with acute or convalescent COVID-19. Sequences were obtained from peripheral blood. The chain couples TRBV24-1 to TRBJ2-2; 9 bases align to TRBD1. CDR3 region: CATSDSTGQGITGELFF. As DNA, the CDR3 is TGTGCCACCAGTGATTCGACGGGACAGGGTATTACCGGGGAGCTGTTTTTT.